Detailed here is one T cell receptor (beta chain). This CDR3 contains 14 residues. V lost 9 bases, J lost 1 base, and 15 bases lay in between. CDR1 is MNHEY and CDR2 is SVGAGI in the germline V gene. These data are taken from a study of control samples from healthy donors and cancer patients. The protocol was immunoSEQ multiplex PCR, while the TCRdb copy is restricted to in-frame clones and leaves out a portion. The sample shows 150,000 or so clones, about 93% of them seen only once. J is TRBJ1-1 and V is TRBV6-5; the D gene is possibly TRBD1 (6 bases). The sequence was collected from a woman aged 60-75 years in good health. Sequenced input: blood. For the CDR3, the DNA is TGTGCCAGTCTCGTGGGGGGCGAGAACACTGAAGCTTTCTTT. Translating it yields CASLVGGENTEAFF.